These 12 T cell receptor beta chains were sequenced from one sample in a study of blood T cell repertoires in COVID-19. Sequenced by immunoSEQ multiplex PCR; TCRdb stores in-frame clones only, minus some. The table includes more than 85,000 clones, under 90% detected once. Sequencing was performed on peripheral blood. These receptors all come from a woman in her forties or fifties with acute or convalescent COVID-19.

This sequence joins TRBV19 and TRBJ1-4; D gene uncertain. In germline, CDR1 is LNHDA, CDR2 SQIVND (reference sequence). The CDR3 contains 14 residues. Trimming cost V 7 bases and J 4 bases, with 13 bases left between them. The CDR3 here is CASKETGYNEKLFF. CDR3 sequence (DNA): TGTGCCAGTAAGGAGACCGGATATAATGAAAAACTGTTTTTT.

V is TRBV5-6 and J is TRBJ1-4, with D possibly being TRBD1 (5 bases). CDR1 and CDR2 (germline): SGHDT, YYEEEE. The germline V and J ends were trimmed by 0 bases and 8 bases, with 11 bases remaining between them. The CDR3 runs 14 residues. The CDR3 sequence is CASSLEGVEEKLFF. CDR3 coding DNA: TGTGCCAGCAGCTTGGAAGGGGTGGAAGAAAAACTGTTTTTT.

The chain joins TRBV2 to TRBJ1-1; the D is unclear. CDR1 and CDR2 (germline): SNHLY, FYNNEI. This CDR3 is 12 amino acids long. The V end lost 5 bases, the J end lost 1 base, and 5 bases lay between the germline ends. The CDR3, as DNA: TGTGCCAGCAGTACAAGGAACACTGAAGCTTTCTTT. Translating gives CASSTRNTEAFF.

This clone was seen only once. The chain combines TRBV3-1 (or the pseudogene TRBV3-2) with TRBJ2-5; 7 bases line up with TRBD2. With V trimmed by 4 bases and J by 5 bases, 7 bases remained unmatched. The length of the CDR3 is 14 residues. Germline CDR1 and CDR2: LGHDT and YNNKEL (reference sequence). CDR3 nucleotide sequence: TGTGCCAGCAGCCCGCCGACTAGCAGGGAGACCCAGTACTTC. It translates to CASSPPTSRETQYF.

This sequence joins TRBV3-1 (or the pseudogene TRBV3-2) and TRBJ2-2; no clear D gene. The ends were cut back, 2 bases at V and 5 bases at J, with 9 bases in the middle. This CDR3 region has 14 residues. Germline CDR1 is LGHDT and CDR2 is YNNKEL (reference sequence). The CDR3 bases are TGTGCCAGCAGCCAATCCGATGCGACCGGGGAGCTGTTTTTT. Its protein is CASSQSDATGELFF.

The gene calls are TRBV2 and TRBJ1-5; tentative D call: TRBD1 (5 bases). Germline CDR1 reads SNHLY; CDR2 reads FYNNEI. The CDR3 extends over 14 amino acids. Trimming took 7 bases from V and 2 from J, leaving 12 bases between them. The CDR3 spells CASTSPRGNQPQHF. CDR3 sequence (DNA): TGTGCCAGCACTTCTCCCAGGGGCAATCAGCCCCAGCATTTT.

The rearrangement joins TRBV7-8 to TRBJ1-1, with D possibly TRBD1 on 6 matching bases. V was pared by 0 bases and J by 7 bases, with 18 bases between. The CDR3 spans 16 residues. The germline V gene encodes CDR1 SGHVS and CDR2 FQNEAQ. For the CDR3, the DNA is TGTGCCAGCAGCTTAGCTTTCCGGGCAGGGGACGGTGAAGCTTTCTTT. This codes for CASSLAFRAGDGEAFF.

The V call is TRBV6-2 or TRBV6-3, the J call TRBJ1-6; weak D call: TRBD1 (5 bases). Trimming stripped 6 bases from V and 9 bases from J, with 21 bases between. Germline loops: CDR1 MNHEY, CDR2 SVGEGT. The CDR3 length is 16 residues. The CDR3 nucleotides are TGTGCCAGCAGCTCAAGCGGGGCTATAACTGGTTCACCCCTCCACTTT. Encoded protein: CASSSSGAITGSPLHF.

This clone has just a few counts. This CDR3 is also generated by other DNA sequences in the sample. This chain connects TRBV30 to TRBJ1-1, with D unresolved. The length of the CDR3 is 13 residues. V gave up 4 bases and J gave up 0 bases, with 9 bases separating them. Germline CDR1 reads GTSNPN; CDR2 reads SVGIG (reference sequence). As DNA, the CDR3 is TGTGCCTGGAACCCGGGGTTGAACACTGAAGCTTTCTTT. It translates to CAWNPGLNTEAFF.

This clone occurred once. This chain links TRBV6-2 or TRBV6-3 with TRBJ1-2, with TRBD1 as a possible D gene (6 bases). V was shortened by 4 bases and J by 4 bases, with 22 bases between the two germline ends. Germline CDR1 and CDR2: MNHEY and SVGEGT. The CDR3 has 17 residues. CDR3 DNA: TGTGCCAGCAGTTCGGCGACAGGCTTCTATTGGGTCTATGGCTACACCTTC. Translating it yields CASSSATGFYWVYGYTF.

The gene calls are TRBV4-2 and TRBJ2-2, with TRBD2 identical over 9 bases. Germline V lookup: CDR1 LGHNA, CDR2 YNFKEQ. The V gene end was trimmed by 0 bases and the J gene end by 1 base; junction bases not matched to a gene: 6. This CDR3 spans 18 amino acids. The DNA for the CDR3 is TGTGCCAGCAGCCAAGATAGGCAGCGGGGGGAGAACACCGGGGAGCTGTTTTTT. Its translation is CASSQDRQRGENTGELFF.

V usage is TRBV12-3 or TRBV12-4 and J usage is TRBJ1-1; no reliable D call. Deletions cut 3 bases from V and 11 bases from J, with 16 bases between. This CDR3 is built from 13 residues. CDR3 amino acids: CASSFRAVVTAFF. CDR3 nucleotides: TGTGCCAGCAGTTTTCGCGCGGTGGTAACGGCTTTCTTT.